What follows describes a single T cell receptor (beta chain). Its antigen specificity is not known. Libraries were prepared through 5' RACE. The input for every TCR library was roughly 3.5 ug of total RNA. cDNA was synthesized with SMARTScribe reverse transcriptase in eight separate reactions per sample. During cDNA synthesis, template switching introduced unique molecular identifiers that contained a 6-nucleotide sample barcode. TCRalpha and TCRbeta cDNA was amplified in two nested PCRs of approximately 17 and 9 cycles, and bead purification was carried out after each PCR. Before amplification, cDNA was treated with uracil DNA-glycosylase and purified using the QIAquick PCR purification kit. The second PCR added Illumina TruSeq-compatible adapters along with sample-specific barcodes. Library quality and concentration were checked on TapeStation and Qubit, and libraries were pooled at around 4.7 ng each. Sequencing of the pooled libraries was done on an Illumina HiSeq2500 single-index Rapid Run using custom sequencing primers and 2 x 100 bp reads. On the study's bioinformatics: PCR and sequencing errors were corrected by UMI-based consensus assembly using MiGEC version 1.2.6. MiXCR version 2.1.1 handled V(D)J alignment, clonotype assembly and CDR3 extraction. Normalisation of gene usage, clonotype sharing and MAIT/NKT TCR abundance was achieved by analysing the top 1000, 10 000 and 20 000 clonotypes per sample. After downsampling to 27 000 UMIs, diversity was calculated as the inverse Simpson index using the vegan R package. Paired Mann-Whitney U tests on discordant twin pairs were used, with Benjamini-Hochberg multiple-testing correction. TCRdb reprocessed the reads and provides one entry for every CDR3 protein sequence; no DNA is given. These V and J calls rely on TCRdb rather than the paper's analysis. This sample's table carries 200,000 to 250,000 distinct CDR3 sequences. The ten largest clonotypes hold approximately 1.5% of the sample.

From each donor, a roughly 2.7 ml peripheral blood sample was collected into PAXgene tubes and kept at -80 degrees C. Without T cell sorting, total RNA was isolated from whole blood using the PAXgene blood miRNA kit on an automated QIAcube. Peripheral blood from monozygotic twin pairs, either concordant or discordant for inflammatory bowel disease, underwent deep TCRalpha and TCRbeta repertoire profiling that used unique molecular barcoding. For every twin pair, smoking habits were documented, and each individual was categorised as a current, former or never smoker. CDR3 length: 15 amino acids, cysteine to phenylalanine. The nucleotide record is missing. Taken from the germline V gene, the CDR1 and CDR2 loops are SGHTA and FQGNSA. This sample stems from a study of monozygotic twins with inflammatory bowel disease (dated by TCRdb to between 2018 and 2021). As for the study more broadly: In total, approximately 28 monozygotic twin pairs made up the full study: 19 Danish pairs, all IBD-discordant, plus nine German pairs, of which four were IBD-concordant and five were IBD-discordant. The search for disease-associated traits relied mainly on comparing, within discordant pairs, IBD patients with their genetically identical healthy co-twins. Each individual had, on average, about 151 000 unique TCRalpha sequences and 181 000 unique TCRbeta sequences available for analysis.

The study at large found these results: No single strong signal or clonotype linked to IBD turned up in the results, so the idea that one exists was not supported. A decrease in TCRbeta repertoire diversity, as measured by inverse Simpson index, was observed in IBD patients compared with their healthy co-twins. IBD patients shared fewer clonotypes with other individuals than healthy twins did, most markedly in patients showing signs of disease activity. Distinction between different T cell subtypes could not be achieved in the analysis. Repertoire similarity did not differ between concordant and discordant twins, possibly due to limited statistical power. Because patients received different immunosuppressive treatments, the repertoires may have picked up extra background noise and variability between individuals.

The sequence links TRBV7-2 to TRBJ2-7; absent DNA, TCRdb's TRBD2 call cannot be checked. The TCR comes from a human donor with ulcerative colitis or Crohn's disease, or a healthy co-twin of an affected twin (not recorded which). Sequenced material: blood. The CDR3: CASSPGRDSSYEQYF.